Shown below are 2 T cell receptor beta chains from a single sample sequenced in a study of blood T cell repertoires in COVID-19. The table came from immunoSEQ multiplex PCR; TCRdb's copy has only in-frame clones and leaves some out. This sample has roughly 160,000 clones, with over 80% found just once. The specimen sequenced was peripheral blood. The receptors originated from a woman aged 60-75 years with acute or convalescent COVID-19.

The chain has TRBV3-1 (or the pseudogene TRBV3-2) and TRBJ2-5; TRBD1 aligns across 8 bases. CDR3 length: 14 amino acids. Germline CDR1 LGHDT, CDR2 YNNKEL (reference sequence). V was clipped by 4 bases and J by 5 bases; unmatched bases: 6. Here the CDR3 reads CASSRRQGRETQYF. DNA for the CDR3: TGTGCCAGCAGCCGGAGACAGGGGCGGGAGACCCAGTACTTC.

This chain uses TRBV9 with TRBJ2-5, with 8 bases matching TRBD1. This CDR3 region has 15 residues. Germline trimming cut 0 bases from V and 3 bases from J; bases unmatched to any gene: 4. CDR1 SGDLS and CDR2 YYNGEE come from the germline V gene. The CDR3 region has the DNA TGTGCCAGCAGCGTAGTAGAGACAGGGGAAGAGACCCAGTACTTC. Its translation is CASSVVETGEETQYF.